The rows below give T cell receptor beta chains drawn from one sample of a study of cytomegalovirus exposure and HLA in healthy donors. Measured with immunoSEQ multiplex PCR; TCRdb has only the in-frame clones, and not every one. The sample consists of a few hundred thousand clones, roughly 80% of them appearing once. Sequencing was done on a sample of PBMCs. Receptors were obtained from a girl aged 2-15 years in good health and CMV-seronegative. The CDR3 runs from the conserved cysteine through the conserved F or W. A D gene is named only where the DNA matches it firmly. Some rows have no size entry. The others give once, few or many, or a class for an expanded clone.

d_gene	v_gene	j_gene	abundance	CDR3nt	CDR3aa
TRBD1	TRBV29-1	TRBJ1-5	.	TGCAGCATCGGACAGGCTCAAAATCAGCCCCAGCATTTT	CSIGQAQNQPQHF
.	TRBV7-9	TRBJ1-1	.	TGTTCCAGCAGCGTCAGGGTGAACACTGAAGCTTTCTTT	CSSSVRVNTEAFF
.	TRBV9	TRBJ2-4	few	TGTGCCAGCAGCGTTATACCTAGTCTAGCCAAAAACATTCAGTACTTC	CASSVIPSLAKNIQYF
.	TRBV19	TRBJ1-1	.	TGTGCCAGTAGTATAGCCCCCTCGTCTTTTATGAACACTGAAGCTTTCTTT	CASSIAPSSFMNTEAFF
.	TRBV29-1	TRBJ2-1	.	TGCAGCGTTGATCCGACAGGTCGAAATGAGCAGTTCTTC	CSVDPTGRNEQFF
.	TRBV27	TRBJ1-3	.	TGTGCCAGCATTCTCTCTGGAAACACCATATATTTT	CASILSGNTIYF
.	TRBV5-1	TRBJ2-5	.	TGCGCCAGCAGCTTGGCCCGTGAGCAAGAGACCCAGTACTTC	CASSLAREQETQYF
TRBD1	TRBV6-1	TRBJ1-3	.	TGTGCCAGCAGGCTGACAGGGGTTGGAAACACCATATATTTT	CASRLTGVGNTIYF
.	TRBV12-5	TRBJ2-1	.	TGTGCTAGTGCCCGGGAGAGGGGAGCGCTTTACCTCTACAATGAGCAGTTCTTC	CASARERGALYLYNEQFF
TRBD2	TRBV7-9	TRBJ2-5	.	TGTGCCAGCAGCCCGCGCCAGAATCGGGAGGCCCAGTACTTC	CASSPRQNREAQYF
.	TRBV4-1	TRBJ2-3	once	TGCGCCAGCAGCCAATCGCCCGGGATTTCAACAGATACGCAGTATTTT	CASSQSPGISTDTQYF
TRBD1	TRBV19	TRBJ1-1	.	TGTGCCAGTAGTCGGGACAGTGAAGCTTTCTTT	CASSRDSEAFF
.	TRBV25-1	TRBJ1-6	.	TGTGCCAGCAGTCCGTCCTTCGGGTCGGGTTCACCCCTCCACTTT	CASSPSFGSGSPLHF
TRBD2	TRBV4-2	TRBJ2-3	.	TGTGCCAGCAGCCAGCTAGCGGGAGGTACAGATACGCAGTATTTT	CASSQLAGGTDTQYF
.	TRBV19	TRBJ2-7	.	TGTGCCAGTAGTGCGAGACAGGCTAGCTCCTACGAGCAGTACTTC	CASSARQASSYEQYF
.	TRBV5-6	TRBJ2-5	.	TGTGCCAGCAGCTCTTACAGGGTAGGGGAGACCCAGTACTTC	CASSSYRVGETQYF
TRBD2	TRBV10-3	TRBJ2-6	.	TGTGCCATCAGCGGGGGGAAAGGGGCTCCCTCTGGGGCCAACGTCCTGACTTTC	CAISGGKGAPSGANVLTF
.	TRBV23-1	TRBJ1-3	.	TGCGCCAGCACGGGTCATGGGAACACCATATATTTT	CASTGHGNTIYF
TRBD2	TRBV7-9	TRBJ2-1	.	TGTGCCAGCAGTAGCGGGGAATACAATGAGCAGTTCTTC	CASSSGEYNEQFF
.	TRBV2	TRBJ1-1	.	TGTGCCAGCGGGGGGGGGATGAACACTGAAGCTTTCTTT	CASGGGMNTEAFF
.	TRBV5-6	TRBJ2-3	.	TGTGCCAGCAGCTTTGGGCCGACTAGGGTGAGATCGGATACGCAGTACTTT	CASSFGPTRVRSDTQYF
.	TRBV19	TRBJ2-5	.	TGTGCCAGTAGTATTTCGGCTAGTGTGGAGACCCAGTACTTC	CASSISASVETQYF
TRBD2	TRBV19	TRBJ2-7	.	TGTGCCAGTAGCCGTGCGGGGGGCTTGGTCTACGAGCAGTACTTC	CASSRAGGLVYEQYF
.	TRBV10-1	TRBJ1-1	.	TGCGCCAGCAGTGCGTACGGGAACACTGAAGCTTTCTTT	CASSAYGNTEAFF
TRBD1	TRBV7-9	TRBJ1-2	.	TGTTCCAGCAGCTTATCGGGACAGGTGGCTGGTAACTATGGCTACACCTTC	CSSSLSGQVAGNYGYTF
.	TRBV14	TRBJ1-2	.	TGTGCCAGCAGCCAATGGAGGGGAGACTACACCTTC	CASSQWRGDYTF
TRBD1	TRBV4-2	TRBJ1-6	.	TGTGCCAGCAGTCGACAGGGGGCAGGTAATTCACCCCTCCACTTT	CASSRQGAGNSPLHF
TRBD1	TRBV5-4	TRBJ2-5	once	TGTGCCAGCAGCCCTACCACGGTAGGGGGCGCAGGAGAGACCCAGTACTTC	CASSPTTVGGAGETQYF
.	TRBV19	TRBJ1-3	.	TGTGCCAGCGGACAGTTAGGGTCTGGAAACACCATATATTTT	CASGQLGSGNTIYF
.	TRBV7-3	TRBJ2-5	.	TGTGCCAGCAGCTTAGGCCCGGACAACCAAGAGACCCAGTACTTC	CASSLGPDNQETQYF
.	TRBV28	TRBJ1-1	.	TGTGCCAGCAGTTTACAGAACACTGAAGCTTTCTTT	CASSLQNTEAFF
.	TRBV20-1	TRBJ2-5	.	TGCAGTGCTGCGGGAGAGACCCAGTACTTC	CSAAGETQYF